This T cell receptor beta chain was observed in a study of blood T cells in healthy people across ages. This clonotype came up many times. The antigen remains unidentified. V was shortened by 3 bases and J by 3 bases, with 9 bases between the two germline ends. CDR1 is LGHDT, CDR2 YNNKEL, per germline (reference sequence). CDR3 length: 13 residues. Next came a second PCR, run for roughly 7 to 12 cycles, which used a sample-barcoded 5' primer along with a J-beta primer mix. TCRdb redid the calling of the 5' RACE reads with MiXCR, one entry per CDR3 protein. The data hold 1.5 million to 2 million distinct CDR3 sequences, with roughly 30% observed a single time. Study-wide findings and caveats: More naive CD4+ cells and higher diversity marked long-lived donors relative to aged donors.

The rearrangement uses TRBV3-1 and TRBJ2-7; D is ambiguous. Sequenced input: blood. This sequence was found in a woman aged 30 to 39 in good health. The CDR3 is CASSHNDIYEQYF. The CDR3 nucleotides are TGTGCCAGCAGCCACAACGACATCTACGAGCAGTACTTC.